Listed below are T cell receptor beta chains from one sample, sequenced in a study of CD8 T cells in Susac syndrome. TCRdb used MiXCR to reprocess the immunoSEQ multiplex PCR reads, holding one entry per CDR3 protein. The sample consists of roughly 110,000 distinct CDR3 sequences, around 90% of them appearing once. Sequenced: CD8+ T cells from PBMCs. The source is a human donor in good health. The conserved cysteine and the conserved F or W are not part of the CDR3 here. Each record gives: V gene, J gene, D gene, CDR3 protein. The D gene is left open where the match is weak.

>TRBV2|TRBJ1-2|TRBD1
ASVRGQGANGYT
>TRBV29-1|TRBJ2-7|.
SASLAPRSYEQY
>TRBV5-1|TRBJ2-1|TRBD2
ASSFGLAGGDEQF
>TRBV6-1|TRBJ2-1|TRBD2
ASSASWGLADNDEQF
>TRBV7-2|TRBJ2-7|TRBD2
ASSFPGGYREQY
>TRBV2|TRBJ2-7|.
ASSSDSYEQY
>TRBV12-3/TRBV12-4|TRBJ1-4|.
ASRPLGEKLF
>TRBV7-3|TRBJ2-3|.
ASSLNKGDTQY
>TRBV7-9|TRBJ2-1|TRBD2
ASSPGLAGASYNEQF
>TRBV20-1|TRBJ2-3|TRBD2
SARSPSGSTDTQY
>TRBV5-6|TRBJ1-4|TRBD1
ASSSTGSNEKLF
>TRBV4-2|TRBJ1-3|.
ASSPDGEAGNTIY
>TRBV10-3|TRBJ2-2|TRBD2
AISESGTSGTPVAGERF
>TRBV30|TRBJ2-7|.
AWSHLAEQY
>TRBV12-3/TRBV12-4|TRBJ1-5|.
ASLDEGNQPQH
>TRBV7-9|TRBJ2-7|.
ASSPEGVGYEQY
>TRBV20-1|TRBJ2-5|.
SARDGASPQETQY
>TRBV6-6|TRBJ1-3|.
ASNPSGNTIY
>TRBV7-2|TRBJ1-5|.
ASSSTNGNQPQH
>TRBV3-1|TRBJ2-7|.
ASSQEDYEQY
>TRBV27|TRBJ1-5|.
ASSGGFNQPQH
>TRBV19|TRBJ2-7|.
ASSIALTGAYEQY
>TRBV5-1|TRBJ2-7|TRBD2
ASSPGGSGSYEQY
>TRBV15|TRBJ1-5|.
ATSRVPRNTYSNQPQH
>TRBV29-1|TRBJ2-1|TRBD2
SGLAGGSGEQF
>TRBV20-1|TRBJ2-5|.
SASSSTKETQY
>TRBV7-2|TRBJ1-5|.
ASSLGLEPQH
>TRBV29-1|TRBJ1-1|.
SVRMGQNTEAF
>TRBV6-2/TRBV6-3|TRBJ1-2|TRBD1
ASSYGQGNVYGYT
>TRBV19|TRBJ1-1|.
ASSRSGNRPTVRNTEAF
>TRBV12-3/TRBV12-4|TRBJ2-3|TRBD1
ASSSLGPGTGGIDTQY